This T cell receptor beta chain came from a study of blood T cell repertoires in COVID-19. Study information: The cDNA or gDNA used as material had been derived from T cells, B-cell-depleted T cells, or PBMCs.

Produced via immunoSEQ multiplex PCR; TCRdb's table is partial and in-frame only. This sample has around 320,000 clones; 75% to 90% occur once, and the top ten carry 2% to 3%. There are a few counts of this clone. Germline CDR1 and CDR2: MNHEY and SVGAGI. This CDR3 contains 14 residues. The ends were cut back, 0 bases at V and 1 base at J, with 6 bases in the middle. The V gene is TRBV6-5, the J gene TRBJ1-1; no firm D call. This clonotype was sampled from a man between 18 and 35 years old with active or convalescent COVID-19. Source material: peripheral blood. In nucleotides, the CDR3 is TGTGCCAGCAGTTACTCGACGGGGAACACTGAAGCTTTCTTT. Amino acid sequence: CASSYSTGNTEAFF.